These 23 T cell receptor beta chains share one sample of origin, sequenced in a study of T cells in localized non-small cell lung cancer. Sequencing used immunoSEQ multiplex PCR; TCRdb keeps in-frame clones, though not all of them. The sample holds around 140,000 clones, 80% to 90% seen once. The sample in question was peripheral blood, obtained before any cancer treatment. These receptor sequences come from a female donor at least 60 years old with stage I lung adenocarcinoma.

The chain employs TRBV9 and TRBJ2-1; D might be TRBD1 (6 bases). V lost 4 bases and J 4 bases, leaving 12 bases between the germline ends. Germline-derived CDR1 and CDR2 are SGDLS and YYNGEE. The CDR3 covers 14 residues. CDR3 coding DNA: TGTGCCAGCAGCTTAGGACAGCTATACAATGAGCAGTTCTTC. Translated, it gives CASSLGQLYNEQFF.

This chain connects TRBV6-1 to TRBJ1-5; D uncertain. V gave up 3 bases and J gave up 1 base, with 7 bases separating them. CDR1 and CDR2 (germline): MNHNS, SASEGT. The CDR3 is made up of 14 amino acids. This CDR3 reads CASSERQSNQPQHF. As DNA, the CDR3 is TGTGCCAGCAGTGAGCGGCAAAGCAATCAGCCCCAGCATTTT.

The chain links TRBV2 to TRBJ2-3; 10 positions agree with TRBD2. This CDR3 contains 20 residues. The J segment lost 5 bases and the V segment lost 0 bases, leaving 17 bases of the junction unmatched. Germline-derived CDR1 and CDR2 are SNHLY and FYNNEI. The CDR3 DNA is TGTGCCAGCAGTGAAGCACCCCCTTACAGCGGGAGGGCCCCGGGAGATACGCAGTATTTT. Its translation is CASSEAPPYSGRAPGDTQYF. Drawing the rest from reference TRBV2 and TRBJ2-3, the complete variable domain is EPEVTQTPSHQVTQMGQEVILRCVPISNHLYFYWYRQILGQKVEFLVSFYNNEISEKSEIFDDQFSVERPDGSNFTLKIRSTKLEDSAMYFCASSEAPPYSGRAPGDTQYFGPGTRLTVL.

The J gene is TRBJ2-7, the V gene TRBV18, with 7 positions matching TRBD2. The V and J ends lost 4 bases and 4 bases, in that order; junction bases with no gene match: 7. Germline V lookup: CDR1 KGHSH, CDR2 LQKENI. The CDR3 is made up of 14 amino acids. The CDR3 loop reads CASSRGGRGYEQYF. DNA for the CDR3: TGTGCCAGCTCACGGGGGGGGAGAGGATACGAGCAGTACTTC.

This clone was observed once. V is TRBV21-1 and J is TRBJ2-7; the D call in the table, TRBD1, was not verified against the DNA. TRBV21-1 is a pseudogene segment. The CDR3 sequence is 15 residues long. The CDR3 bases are TGTGCCGGCGAAGGTAGGGGACAGGTGTTGTACGAGCAGTACTTC. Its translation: CAGEGRGQVLYEQYF.

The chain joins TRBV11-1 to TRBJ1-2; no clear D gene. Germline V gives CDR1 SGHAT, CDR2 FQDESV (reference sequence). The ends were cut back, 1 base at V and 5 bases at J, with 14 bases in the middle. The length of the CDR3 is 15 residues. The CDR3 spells CASSLVSRPGYGYTF. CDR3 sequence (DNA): TGTGCCAGCAGCTTAGTTTCCCGCCCTGGGTATGGCTACACCTTC. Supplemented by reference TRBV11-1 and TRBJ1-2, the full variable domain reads EAEVAQSPRYKITEKSQAVAFWCDPISGHATLYWYRQILGQGPELLVQFQDESVVDDSQLPKDRFSAERLKGVDSTLKIQPAELGDSAMYLCASSLVSRPGYGYTFGSGTRLTVV.

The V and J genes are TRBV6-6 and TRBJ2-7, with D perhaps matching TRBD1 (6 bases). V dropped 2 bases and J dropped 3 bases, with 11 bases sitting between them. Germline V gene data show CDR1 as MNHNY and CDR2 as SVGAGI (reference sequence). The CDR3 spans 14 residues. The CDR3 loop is CASSYGLRGYEQYF. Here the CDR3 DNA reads TGTGCCAGCAGTTACGGGCTCAGGGGCTACGAGCAGTACTTC.

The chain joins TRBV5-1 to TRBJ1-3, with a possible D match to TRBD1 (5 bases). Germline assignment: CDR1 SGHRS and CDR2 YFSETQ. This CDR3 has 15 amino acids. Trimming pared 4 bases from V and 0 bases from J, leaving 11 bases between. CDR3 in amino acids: CASSRDGSSGNTIYF. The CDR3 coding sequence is TGCGCCAGCAGCCGGGACGGCAGCTCTGGAAACACCATATATTTT. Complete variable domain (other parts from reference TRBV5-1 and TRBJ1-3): KAGVTQTPRYLIKTRGQQVTLSCSPISGHRSVSWYQQTPGQGLQFLFEYFSETQRNKGNFPGRFSGRQFSNSRSEMNVSTLELGDSALYLCASSRDGSSGNTIYFGEGSWLTVV.

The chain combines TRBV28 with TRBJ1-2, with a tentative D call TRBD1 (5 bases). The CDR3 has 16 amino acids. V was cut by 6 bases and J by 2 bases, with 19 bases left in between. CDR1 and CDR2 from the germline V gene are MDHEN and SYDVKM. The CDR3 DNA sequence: TGTGCCAGCAGCCGTCCCCCCGGATGGGGCAACTATGGCTACACCTTC. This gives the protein CASSRPPGWGNYGYTF.

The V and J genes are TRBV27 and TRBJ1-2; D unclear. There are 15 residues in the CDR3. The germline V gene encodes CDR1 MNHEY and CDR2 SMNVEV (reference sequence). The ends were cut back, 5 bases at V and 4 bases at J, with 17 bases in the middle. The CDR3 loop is CASSPTHWEAYGYTF. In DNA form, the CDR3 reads TGTGCCAGCAGTCCAACACACTGGGAGGCCTATGGCTACACCTTC.

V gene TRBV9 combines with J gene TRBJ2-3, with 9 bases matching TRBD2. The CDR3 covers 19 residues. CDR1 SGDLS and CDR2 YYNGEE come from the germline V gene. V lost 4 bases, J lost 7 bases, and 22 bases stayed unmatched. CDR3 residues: CASSITPTGAGGSSNTQYF. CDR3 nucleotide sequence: TGTGCCAGCAGCATTACTCCCACGGGGGCGGGAGGGTCGAGTAATACGCAGTATTTT.

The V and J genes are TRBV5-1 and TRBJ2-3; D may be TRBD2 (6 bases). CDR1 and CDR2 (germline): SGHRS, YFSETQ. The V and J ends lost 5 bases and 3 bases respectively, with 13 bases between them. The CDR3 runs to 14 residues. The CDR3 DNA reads TGCGCCAGCAGAACGGAGGGCCTGACAGATACGCAGTATTTT. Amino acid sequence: CASRTEGLTDTQYF.

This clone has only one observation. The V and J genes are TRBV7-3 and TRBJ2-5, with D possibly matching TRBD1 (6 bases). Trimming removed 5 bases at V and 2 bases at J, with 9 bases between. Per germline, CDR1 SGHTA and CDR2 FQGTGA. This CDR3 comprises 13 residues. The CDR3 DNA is TGTGCCAGCAGCGCCGGGACACAAGAGACCCAGTACTTC. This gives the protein CASSAGTQETQYF. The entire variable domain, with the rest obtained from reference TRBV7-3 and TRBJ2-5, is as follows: GAGVSQTPSNKVTEKGKYVELRCDPISGHTALYWYRQSLGQGPEFLIYFQGTGAADDSGLPNDRFFAVRPEGSVSTLKIQRTERGDSAVYLCASSAGTQETQYFGPGTRLLVL.

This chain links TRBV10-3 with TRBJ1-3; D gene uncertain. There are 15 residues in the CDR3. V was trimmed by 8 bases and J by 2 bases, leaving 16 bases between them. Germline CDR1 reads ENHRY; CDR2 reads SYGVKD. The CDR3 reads CAIASRDAPGNTIYF. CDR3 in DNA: TGTGCCATCGCTTCCCGGGATGCCCCTGGAAACACCATATATTTT.

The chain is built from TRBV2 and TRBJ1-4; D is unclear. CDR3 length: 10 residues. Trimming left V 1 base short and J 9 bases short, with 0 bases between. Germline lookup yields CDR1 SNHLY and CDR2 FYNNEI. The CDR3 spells CASSEEKLFF. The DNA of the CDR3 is TGTGCCAGCAGTGAAGAAAAACTGTTTTTT.

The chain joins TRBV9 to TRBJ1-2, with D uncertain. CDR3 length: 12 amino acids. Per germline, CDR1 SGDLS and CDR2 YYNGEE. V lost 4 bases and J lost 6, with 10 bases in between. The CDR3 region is CASSRDADGYTF. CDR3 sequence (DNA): TGTGCCAGCAGCAGGGATGCGGATGGCTACACCTTC.

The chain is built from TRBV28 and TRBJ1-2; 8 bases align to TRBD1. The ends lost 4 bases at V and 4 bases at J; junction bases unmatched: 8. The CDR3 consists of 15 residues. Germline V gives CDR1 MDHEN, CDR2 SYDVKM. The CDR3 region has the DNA TGTGCCAGCAGTTGGCGGACAGGGCCCCTCTATGGCTACACCTTC. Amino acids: CASSWRTGPLYGYTF.

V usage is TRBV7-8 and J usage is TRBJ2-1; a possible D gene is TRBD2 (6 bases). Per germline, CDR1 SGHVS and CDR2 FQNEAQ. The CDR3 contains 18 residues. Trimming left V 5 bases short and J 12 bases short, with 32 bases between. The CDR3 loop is CASSPGLSGGMPPPWQFF. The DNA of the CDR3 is TGTGCCAGCAGCCCCGGTCTAAGCGGCGGGATGCCACCCCCGTGGCAGTTCTTC.

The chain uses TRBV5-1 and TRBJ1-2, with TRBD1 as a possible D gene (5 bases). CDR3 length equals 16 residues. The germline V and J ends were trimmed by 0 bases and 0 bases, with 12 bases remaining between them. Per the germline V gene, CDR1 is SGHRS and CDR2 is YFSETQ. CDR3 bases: TGCGCCAGCAGCTTGGGCGGGACGAACTCTAACTATGGCTACACCTTC. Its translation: CASSLGGTNSNYGYTF.

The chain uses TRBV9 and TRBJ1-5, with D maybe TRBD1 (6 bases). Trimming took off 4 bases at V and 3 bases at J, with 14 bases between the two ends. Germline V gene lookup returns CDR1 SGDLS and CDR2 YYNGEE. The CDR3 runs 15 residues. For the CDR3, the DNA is TGTGCCAGCAGCCTTGCGGGGGCGGACAATCAGCCCCAGCATTTT. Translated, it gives CASSLAGADNQPQHF.

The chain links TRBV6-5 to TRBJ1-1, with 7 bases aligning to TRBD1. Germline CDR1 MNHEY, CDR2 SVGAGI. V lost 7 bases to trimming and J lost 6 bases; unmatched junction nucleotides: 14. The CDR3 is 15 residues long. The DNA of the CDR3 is TGTGCCAGCACCCGCTTAATGGGACAGTGGGCTGAAGCTTTCTTT. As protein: CASTRLMGQWAEAFF.

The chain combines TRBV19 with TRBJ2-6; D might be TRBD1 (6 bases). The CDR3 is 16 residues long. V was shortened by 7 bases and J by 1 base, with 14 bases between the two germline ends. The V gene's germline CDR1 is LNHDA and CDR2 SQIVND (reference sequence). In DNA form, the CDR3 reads TGTGCCAGTAACACAGGGTTGGGTTCTGGGGCCAACGTCCTGACTTTC. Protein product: CASNTGLGSGANVLTF.

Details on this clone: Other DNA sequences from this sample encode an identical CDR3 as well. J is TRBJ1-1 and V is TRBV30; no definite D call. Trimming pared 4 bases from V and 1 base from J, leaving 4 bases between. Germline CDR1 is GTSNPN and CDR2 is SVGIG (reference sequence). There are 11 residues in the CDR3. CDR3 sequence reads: CAWIGNTEAFF. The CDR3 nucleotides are TGTGCCTGGATCGGGAACACTGAAGCTTTCTTT.